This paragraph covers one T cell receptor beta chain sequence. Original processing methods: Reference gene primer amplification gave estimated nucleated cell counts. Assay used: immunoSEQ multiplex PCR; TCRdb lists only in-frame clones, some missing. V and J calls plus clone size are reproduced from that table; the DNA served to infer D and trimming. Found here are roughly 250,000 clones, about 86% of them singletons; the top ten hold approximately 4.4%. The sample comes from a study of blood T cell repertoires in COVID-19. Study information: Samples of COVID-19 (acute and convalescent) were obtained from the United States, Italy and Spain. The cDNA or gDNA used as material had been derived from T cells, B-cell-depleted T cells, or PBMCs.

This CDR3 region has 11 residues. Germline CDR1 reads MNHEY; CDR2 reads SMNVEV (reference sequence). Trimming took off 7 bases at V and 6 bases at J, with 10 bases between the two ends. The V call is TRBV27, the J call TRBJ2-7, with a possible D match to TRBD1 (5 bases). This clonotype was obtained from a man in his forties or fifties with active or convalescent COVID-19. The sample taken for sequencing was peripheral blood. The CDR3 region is CASTLRGEQYF. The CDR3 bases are TGTGCCAGCACCCTTAGGGGCGAGCAGTACTTC.